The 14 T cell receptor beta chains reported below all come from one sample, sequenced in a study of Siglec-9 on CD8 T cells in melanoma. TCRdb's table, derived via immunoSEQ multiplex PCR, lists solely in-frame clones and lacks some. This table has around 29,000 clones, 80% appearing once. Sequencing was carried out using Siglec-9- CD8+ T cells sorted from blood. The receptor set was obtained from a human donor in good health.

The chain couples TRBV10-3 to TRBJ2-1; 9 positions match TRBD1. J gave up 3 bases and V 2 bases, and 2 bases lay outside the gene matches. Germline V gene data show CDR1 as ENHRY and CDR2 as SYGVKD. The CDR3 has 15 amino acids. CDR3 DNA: TGTGCCATCAGTGAGCCGGGACAGGGCTACAATGAGCAGTTCTTC. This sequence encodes CAISEPGQGYNEQFF.

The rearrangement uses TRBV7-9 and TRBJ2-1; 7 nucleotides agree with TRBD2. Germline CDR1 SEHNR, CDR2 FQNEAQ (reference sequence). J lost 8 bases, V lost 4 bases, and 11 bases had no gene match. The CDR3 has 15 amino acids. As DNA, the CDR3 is TGTGCCAGCAGCTGGGTTGGCGGGAGTCTAGATGAGCAGTTCTTC. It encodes CASSWVGGSLDEQFF.

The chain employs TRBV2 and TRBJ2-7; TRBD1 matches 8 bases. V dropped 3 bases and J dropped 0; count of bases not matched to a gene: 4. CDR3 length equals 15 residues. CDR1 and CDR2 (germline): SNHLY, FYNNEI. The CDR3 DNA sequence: TGTGCCAGCAGTGAGGCGGACAGGGTCTCCTACGAGCAGTACTTC. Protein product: CASSEADRVSYEQYF.

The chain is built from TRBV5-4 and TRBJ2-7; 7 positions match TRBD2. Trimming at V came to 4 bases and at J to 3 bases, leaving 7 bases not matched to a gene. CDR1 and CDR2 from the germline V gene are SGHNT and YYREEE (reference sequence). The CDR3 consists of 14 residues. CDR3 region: CASSPGVAGYEQYF. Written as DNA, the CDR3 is TGTGCCAGCAGCCCCGGGGTAGCGGGCTACGAGCAGTACTTC.

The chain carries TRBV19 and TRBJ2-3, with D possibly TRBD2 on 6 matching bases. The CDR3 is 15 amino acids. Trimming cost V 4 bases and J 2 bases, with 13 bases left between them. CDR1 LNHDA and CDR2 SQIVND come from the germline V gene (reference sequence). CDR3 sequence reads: CASSREDIFTDTQYF. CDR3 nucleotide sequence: TGTGCCAGTAGTAGGGAGGACATCTTCACAGATACGCAGTATTTT.

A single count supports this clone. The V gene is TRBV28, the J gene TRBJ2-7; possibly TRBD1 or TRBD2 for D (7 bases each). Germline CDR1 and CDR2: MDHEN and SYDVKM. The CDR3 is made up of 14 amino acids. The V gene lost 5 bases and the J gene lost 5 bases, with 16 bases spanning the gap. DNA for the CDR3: TGTGCCAGCAGTCCGTCAGGGGGAGGGCACGAGCAGTACTTC. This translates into CASSPSGGGHEQYF. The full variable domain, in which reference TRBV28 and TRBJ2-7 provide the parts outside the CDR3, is DVKVTQSSRYLVKRTGEKVFLECVQDMDHENMFWYRQDPGLGLRLIYFSYDVKMKEKGDIPEGYSVSREKKERFSLILESASTNQTSMYLCASSPSGGGHEQYFGPGTRLTVT.

The CDR3 DNA sequence: TGTGCCAGCAGCCCCGGGGGGAACACTGAAGCTTTCTTT. As protein: CASSPGGNTEAFF. V gene TRBV7-6 combines with J gene TRBJ1-1; tentative D call: TRBD1 (5 bases). The germline V and J ends were trimmed by 5 bases and 1 base, with 8 bases remaining between them. Per germline, CDR1 SGHVS and CDR2 FNYEAQ. This CDR3 region has 13 residues.

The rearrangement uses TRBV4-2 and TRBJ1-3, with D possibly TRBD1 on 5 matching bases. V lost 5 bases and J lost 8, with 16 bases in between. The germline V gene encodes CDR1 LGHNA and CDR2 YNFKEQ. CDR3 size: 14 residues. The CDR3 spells CASSLEFGGDTIYF. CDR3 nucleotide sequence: TGTGCCAGCAGCTTGGAATTTGGGGGTGACACCATATATTTT.

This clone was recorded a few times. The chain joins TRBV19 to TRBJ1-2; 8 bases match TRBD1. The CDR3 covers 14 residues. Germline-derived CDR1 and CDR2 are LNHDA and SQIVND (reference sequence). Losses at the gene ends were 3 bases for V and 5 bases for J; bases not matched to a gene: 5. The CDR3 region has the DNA TGTGCCAGTAGTATCCAGGGGGCTGGATATGGCTACACCTTC. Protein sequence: CASSIQGAGYGYTF.

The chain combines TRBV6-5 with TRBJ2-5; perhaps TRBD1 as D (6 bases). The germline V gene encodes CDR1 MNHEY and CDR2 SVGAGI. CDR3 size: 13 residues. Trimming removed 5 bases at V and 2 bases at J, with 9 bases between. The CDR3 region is CASSMDRQETQYF. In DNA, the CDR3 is TGTGCCAGCAGTATGGACAGACAAGAGACCCAGTACTTC.

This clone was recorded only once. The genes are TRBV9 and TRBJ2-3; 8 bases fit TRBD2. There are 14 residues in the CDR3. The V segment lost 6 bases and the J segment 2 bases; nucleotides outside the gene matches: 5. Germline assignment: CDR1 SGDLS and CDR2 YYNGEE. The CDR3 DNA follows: TGTGCCAGCAACTTAGCGGGGTACACAGATACGCAGTATTTT. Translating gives CASNLAGYTDTQYF.

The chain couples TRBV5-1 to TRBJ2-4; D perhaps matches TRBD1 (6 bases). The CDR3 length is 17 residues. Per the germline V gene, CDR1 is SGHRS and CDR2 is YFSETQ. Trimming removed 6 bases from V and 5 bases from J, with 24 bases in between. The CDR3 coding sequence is TGCGCCAGCACCCCGGAAATGGGGCAAGGGGGTGAAAACATTCAGTACTTC. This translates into CASTPEMGQGGENIQYF.

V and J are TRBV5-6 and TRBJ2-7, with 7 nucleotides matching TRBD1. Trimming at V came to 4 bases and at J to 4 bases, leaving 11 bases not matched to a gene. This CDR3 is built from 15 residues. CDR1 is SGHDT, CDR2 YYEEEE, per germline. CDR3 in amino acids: CASSLHRDREYEQYF. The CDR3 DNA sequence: TGTGCCAGCAGCCTACACCGGGACAGAGAATACGAGCAGTACTTC.

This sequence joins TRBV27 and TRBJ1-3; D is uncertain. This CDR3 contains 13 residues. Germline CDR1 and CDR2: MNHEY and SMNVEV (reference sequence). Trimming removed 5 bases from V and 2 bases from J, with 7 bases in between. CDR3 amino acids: CASSPGAGNTIYF. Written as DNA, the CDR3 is TGTGCCAGCAGTCCCGGTGCTGGAAACACCATATATTTT.